There are a few counts of the clone carrying this T cell receptor (beta chain). As yet, its antigen is unknown. Researchers amplified the TCR beta CDR3 regions from RNA transcripts. HTBI primers were employed in a first-round RT-PCR of the TCR CDR3. TCRdb re-called the multiplex PCR reads with MiXCR, one entry per CDR3 protein. The data contain about 570,000 distinct CDR3 sequences, roughly 50% of them singletons. The sample comes from a study of T cells in Graves' hyperthyroidism and ophthalmopathy. Regarding the study as a whole: Blood held most thyroid clonotypes expanded above 0.001 frequency. In simple terms, a model built on 13 V-J features told ophthalmopathy apart from stable hyperthyroidism.

Every diagnosis used clinical symptoms, serum thyroxine and TRAb, thyroid ultrasound and orbital computed tomography. The CDR3 is 15 residues long. Germline V CDR1 and CDR2: MNHEY, SVGAGI. V was shortened by 2 bases and J by 0 bases, with 8 bases between the two germline ends. This sequence was found in an adult woman with Graves' disease, either hyperthyroidism or ophthalmopathy (not recorded which). Sequenced: peripheral blood or thyroid tissue (not recorded which). The V gene is TRBV6-5, the J gene TRBJ1-3, with D possibly matching TRBD1 (6 bases). The CDR3 region has the DNA TGTGCCAGCAGTTACGACAGGAGCTCTGGAAACACCATATATTTT. Protein product: CASSYDRSSGNTIYF.